This T cell receptor beta chain stems from a study of technical replicates of blood from several donors. This clone was observed at least ten times. Repertoires were generated with immunoSEQ multiplex PCR, while TCRdb's copy carries only in-frame clones and drops some. The sample holds 55,000 to 75,000 clones, about 86% seen once. This sequence originates from a human donor in good health. Some clones in this sample may be carry-over from other donors' samples. Sequencing was done on a sample of PBMCs.

The CDR3, as DNA: TGTGCCAGCAGCCCGCTGGACAGGGGGCCTTCAAACTATGGCTACACCTTC. It is translated as CASSPLDRGPSNYGYTF. This sequence joins TRBV5-4 and TRBJ1-2; TRBD1 matches at 11 bases. CDR1 and CDR2 (germline): SGHNT, YYREEE (reference sequence). J was trimmed by 2 bases and V by 4 bases; bases with no gene match: 10. The CDR3 totals 17 residues.